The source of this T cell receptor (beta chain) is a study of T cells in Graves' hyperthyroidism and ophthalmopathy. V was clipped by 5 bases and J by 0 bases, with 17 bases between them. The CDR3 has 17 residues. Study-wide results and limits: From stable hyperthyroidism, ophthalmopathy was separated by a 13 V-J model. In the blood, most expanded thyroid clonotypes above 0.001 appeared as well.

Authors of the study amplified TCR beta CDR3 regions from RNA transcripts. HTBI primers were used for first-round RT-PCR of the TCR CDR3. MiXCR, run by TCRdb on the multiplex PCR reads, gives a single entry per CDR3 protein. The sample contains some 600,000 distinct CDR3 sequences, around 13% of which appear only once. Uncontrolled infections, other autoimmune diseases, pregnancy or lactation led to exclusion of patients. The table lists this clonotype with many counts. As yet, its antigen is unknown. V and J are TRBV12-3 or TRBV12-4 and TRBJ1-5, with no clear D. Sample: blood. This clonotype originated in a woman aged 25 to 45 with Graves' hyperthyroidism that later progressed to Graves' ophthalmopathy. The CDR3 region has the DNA TGTGCCAGCAGTCGTAGATCGACCCATCGTAGCAATCAGCCCCAGCATTTT. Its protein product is CASSRRSTHRSNQPQHF.